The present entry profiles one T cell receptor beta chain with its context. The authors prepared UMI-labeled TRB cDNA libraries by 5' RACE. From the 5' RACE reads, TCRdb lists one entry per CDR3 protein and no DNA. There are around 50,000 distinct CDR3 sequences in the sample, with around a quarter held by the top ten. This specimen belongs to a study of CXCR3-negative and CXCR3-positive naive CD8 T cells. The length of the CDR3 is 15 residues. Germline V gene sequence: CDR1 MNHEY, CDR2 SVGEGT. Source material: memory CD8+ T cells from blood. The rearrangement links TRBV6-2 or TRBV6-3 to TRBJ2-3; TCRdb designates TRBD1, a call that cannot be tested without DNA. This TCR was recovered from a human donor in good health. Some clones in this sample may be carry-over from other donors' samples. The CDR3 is CASSYLGGGSDTQYF.